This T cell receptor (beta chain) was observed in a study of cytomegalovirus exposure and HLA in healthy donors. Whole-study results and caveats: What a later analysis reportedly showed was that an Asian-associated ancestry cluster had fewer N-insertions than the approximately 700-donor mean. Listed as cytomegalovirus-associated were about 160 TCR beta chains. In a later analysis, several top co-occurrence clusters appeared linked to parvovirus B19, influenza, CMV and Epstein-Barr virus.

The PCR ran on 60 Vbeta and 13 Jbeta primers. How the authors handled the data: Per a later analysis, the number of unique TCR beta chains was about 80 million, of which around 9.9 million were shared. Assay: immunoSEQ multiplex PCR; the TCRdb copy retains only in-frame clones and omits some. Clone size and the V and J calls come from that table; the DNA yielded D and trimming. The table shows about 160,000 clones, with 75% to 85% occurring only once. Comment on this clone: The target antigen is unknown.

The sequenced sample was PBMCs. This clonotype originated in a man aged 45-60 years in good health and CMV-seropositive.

DNA of the CDR3: TGTGCCAGCAGTGATTCCTGGGACAGGGGAGCGGATCAGCCCCAGCATTTT. It encodes CASSDSWDRGADQPQHF. The rearrangement joins TRBV2 to TRBJ1-5; 10 bases fit TRBD1. With 3 bases clipped from V and 5 bases from J, the junction kept 10 bases outside the gene matches. The CDR3 totals 17 residues. Germline V gene data show CDR1 as SNHLY and CDR2 as FYNNEI.